This T cell receptor beta chain was documented in a study of CD8 T cells in cerebrospinal fluid in Alzheimer's disease. Each CDR3 protein gets one entry in TCRdb, which reprocessed the 10x single-cell sequencing reads and gives no DNA. The repertoire table contains 1,000 to 1,500 distinct CDR3 sequences. This clonotype is called large based on its frequency. The CDR3 runs 14 residues. CDR1 is MNHNY and CDR2 is SVGAGI in the germline V gene (reference sequence). The clonotype originates from a human donor with Alzheimer's disease. The rearrangement uses TRBV6-6 and TRBJ1-1; TCRdb gives TRBD1 as the D gene, but with no DNA this cannot be confirmed. Specimen: cerebrospinal fluid. The CDR3 region is CASSYNRVGTEAFF.